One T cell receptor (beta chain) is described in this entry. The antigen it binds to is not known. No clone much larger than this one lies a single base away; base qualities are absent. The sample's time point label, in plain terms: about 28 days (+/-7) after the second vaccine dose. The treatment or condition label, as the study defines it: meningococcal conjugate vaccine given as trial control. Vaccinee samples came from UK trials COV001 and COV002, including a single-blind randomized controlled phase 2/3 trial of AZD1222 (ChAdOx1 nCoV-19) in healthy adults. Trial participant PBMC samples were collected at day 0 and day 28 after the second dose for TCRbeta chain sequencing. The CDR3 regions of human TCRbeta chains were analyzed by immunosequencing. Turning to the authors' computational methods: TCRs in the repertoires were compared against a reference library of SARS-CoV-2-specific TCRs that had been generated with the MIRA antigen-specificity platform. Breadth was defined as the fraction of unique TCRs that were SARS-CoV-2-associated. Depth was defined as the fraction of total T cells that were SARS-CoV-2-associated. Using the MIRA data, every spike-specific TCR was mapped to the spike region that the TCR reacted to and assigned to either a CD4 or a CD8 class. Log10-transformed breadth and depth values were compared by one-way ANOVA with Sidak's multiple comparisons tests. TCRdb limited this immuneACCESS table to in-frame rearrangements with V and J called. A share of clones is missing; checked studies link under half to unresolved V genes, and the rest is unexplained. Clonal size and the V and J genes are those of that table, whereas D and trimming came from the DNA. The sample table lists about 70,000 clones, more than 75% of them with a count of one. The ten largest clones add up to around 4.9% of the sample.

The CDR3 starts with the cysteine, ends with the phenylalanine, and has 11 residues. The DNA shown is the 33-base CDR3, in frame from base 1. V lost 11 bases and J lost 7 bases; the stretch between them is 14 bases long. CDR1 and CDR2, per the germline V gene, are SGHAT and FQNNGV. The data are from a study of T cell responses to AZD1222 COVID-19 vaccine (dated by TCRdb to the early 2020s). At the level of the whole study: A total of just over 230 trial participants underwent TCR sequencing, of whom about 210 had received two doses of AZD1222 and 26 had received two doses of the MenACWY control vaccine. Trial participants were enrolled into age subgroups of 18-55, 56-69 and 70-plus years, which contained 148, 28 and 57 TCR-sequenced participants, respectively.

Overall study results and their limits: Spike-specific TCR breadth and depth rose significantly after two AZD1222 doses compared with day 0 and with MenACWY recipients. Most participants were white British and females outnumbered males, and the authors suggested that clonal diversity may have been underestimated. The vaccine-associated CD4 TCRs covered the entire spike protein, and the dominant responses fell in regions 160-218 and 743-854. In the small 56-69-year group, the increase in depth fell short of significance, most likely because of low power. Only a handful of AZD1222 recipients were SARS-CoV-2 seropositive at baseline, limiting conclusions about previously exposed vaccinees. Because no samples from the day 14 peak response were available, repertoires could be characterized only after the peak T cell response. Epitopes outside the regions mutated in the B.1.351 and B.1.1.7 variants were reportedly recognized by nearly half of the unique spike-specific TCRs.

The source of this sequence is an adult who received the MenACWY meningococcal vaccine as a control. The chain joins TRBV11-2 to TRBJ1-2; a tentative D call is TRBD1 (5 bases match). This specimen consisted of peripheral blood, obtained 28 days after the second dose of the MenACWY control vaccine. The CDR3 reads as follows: CASGRGFGYTF. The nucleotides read TGTGCCTCCGGTCGGGGGTTTGGCTACACCTTC.